The 32 T cell receptor beta chains given below trace back to one sample, sequenced in a study of T cell changes during pregnancy in multiple sclerosis. Assay used: immunoSEQ multiplex PCR; TCRdb lists only in-frame clones, some missing. The sample consists of roughly 60,000 clones, over 80% of them appearing once. Sequencing used CD4+ T cells from peripheral blood mononuclear cells, obtained in the first trimester of pregnancy. These receptor sequences come from a female donor with multiple sclerosis, enrolled in a pregnancy study.

The chain uses TRBV28 and TRBJ1-2; D possibly corresponds to TRBD1 (6 bases). Deletions cut 6 bases from V and 8 bases from J, with 16 bases between. This CDR3 is built from 13 residues. Germline CDR1 MDHEN, CDR2 SYDVKM. CDR3 coding DNA: TGTGCCAGCAGCCCTGACAGGTTCTCAGGCTACACCTTC. Translation gives CASSPDRFSGYTF.

This chain joins TRBV10-3 and TRBJ1-6; TRBD1 matches at 8 bases. Germline CDR1 ENHRY, CDR2 SYGVKD. V shed 2 bases and J 7 bases; nucleotides not matched to a gene: 4. The CDR3 length is 15 residues. DNA for the CDR3: TGTGCCATCAGTGAGAGGACAGGGATAAATTCACCCCTCCACTTT. Residues: CAISERTGINSPLHF.

The chain joins TRBV7-9 to TRBJ2-1; 13 bases align to TRBD2. The germline CDR1 and CDR2 sequences are SEHNR and FQNEAQ (reference sequence). This CDR3 region has 18 residues. The ends lost 5 bases at V and 0 bases at J; junction bases unmatched: 7. The chain's CDR3 is CASSMTSGGLSSYNEQFF. The CDR3 DNA is TGTGCCAGCAGCATGACTAGCGGGGGGTTGAGCTCCTACAATGAGCAGTTCTTC.

The rearrangement joins TRBV27 to TRBJ2-1, with 7 nucleotides matching TRBD1. V gave up 5 bases and J gave up 7 bases; unmatched junction bases: 11. Per the germline V gene, CDR1 is MNHEY and CDR2 is SMNVEV (reference sequence). The CDR3 sequence is 15 residues long. CDR3 amino acids: CASSPRQGFGNEQFF. As DNA, the CDR3 is TGTGCCAGCAGTCCCCGACAGGGATTCGGAAATGAGCAGTTCTTC.

The DNA for the CDR3 is TGTGCCAGCTCACCGGGACTAGCGGGAACGCCGGAGCAGTACTTC. Translation: CASSPGLAGTPEQYF. This rearrangement joins TRBV18 to TRBJ2-7; TRBD2 matches 13 bases. The CDR3 is 15 amino acids. Germline V gene lookup returns CDR1 KGHSH and CDR2 LQKENI. The V and J ends lost 3 bases and 7 bases, in that order; junction bases with no gene match: 6. The entire variable domain, with the rest obtained from reference TRBV18 and TRBJ2-7, is as follows: NAGVMQNPRHLVRRRGQEARLRCSPMKGHSHVYWYRQLPEEGLKFMVYLQKENIIDESGMPKERFSAEFPKEGPSILRIQQVVRGDSAAYFCASSPGLAGTPEQYFGPGTRLTVT.

This clone was seen only a few times. The chain combines TRBV5-4 with TRBJ2-3; no clear D gene. V was clipped by 0 bases and J by 3 bases, with 8 bases between them. Germline V gene data show CDR1 as SGHNT and CDR2 as YYREEE (reference sequence). This CDR3 spans 14 amino acids. CDR3: CASSLGSLTDTQYF. The DNA for the CDR3 is TGTGCCAGCAGCTTGGGGAGTTTAACAGATACGCAGTATTTT.

The chain combines TRBV5-1 with TRBJ2-1; a possible D gene is TRBD2 (5 bases). The CDR3 runs 15 residues. Germline CDR1 and CDR2: SGHRS and YFSETQ. V lost 0 bases and J 2 bases, leaving 9 bases between the germline ends. The DNA for the CDR3 is TGCGCCAGCAGCTTGGCTAGCACCACCTACAATGAGCAGTTCTTC. This codes for CASSLASTTYNEQFF.

The V and J genes are TRBV5-1 and TRBJ1-4, with TRBD1 identical over 10 bases. There are 14 residues in the CDR3. Germline CDR1 and CDR2: SGHRS and YFSETQ. J lost 8 bases, V lost 0 bases, and 1 base had no gene match. Written as DNA, the CDR3 is TGCGCCAGCAGCTTGGGGACAGGGGGGGAAAAACTGTTTTTT. Amino acid sequence: CASSLGTGGEKLFF. The full variable domain, completed using reference TRBV5-1 and TRBJ1-4, is KAGVTQTPRYLIKTRGQQVTLSCSPISGHRSVSWYQQTPGQGLQFLFEYFSETQRNKGNFPGRFSGRQFSNSRSEMNVSTLELGDSALYLCASSLGTGGEKLFFGSGTQLSVL.

The chain carries TRBV19 and TRBJ2-7; D may be TRBD2 (5 bases). CDR3 length equals 15 residues. Germline lookup yields CDR1 LNHDA and CDR2 SQIVND (reference sequence). Trimming took 1 base from V and 3 from J, leaving 13 bases between them. The CDR3, as DNA: TGTGCCAGTAGTATAGGAGAGACGGCGGGCTACGAGCAGTACTTC. Its translation is CASSIGETAGYEQYF.

The chain uses TRBV29-1 and TRBJ2-5; the D gene is possibly TRBD2 (6 bases). Germline-derived CDR1 and CDR2 are SQVTM and ANQGSEA. Trimming stripped 4 bases from V and 2 bases from J, with 8 bases between. CDR3 length: 12 residues. This CDR3 reads CSVALAQETQYF. In DNA, the CDR3 is TGCAGCGTTGCGCTAGCGCAAGAGACCCAGTACTTC.

The J gene is TRBJ2-1, the V gene TRBV30; D is possibly TRBD2 (5 bases). With 3 bases removed from V and 6 bases from J, the gap between germline ends came to 15 bases. In germline, CDR1 is GTSNPN, CDR2 SVGIG (reference sequence). The CDR3 contains 14 residues. CDR3 nucleotide sequence: TGTGCCTGGAGGCCCCTAGTAGCGTTCAATGAGCAGTTCTTC. This translates into CAWRPLVAFNEQFF. Filled out from reference TRBV30 and TRBJ2-1, the complete variable domain reads SQTIHQWPATLVQPVGSPLSLECTVEGTSNPNLYWYRQAAGRGLQLLFYSVGIGQISSEVPQNLSASRPQDRQFILSSKKLLLSDSGFYLCAWRPLVAFNEQFFGPGTRLTVL.

The V gene is TRBV10-3, the J gene TRBJ2-1; D may be TRBD1 (5 bases). The CDR3 has 15 residues. Germline CDR1 ENHRY, CDR2 SYGVKD. V was shortened by 3 bases and J by 0 bases, with 9 bases between the two germline ends. CDR3 in amino acids: CAISEQDHSYNEQFF. DNA of the CDR3: TGTGCCATCAGTGAACAGGACCACTCCTACAATGAGCAGTTCTTC.

The chain links TRBV14 to TRBJ1-1, with TRBD1 matching 9 bases. The CDR3 is made up of 15 amino acids. Germline V gene sequence: CDR1 SGHDN, CDR2 FVKESK. After removal of 6 bases from V and 3 bases from J, the junction contained 8 bases not matched to a gene. The CDR3 sequence is CASRRTGAGYTEAFF. DNA of the CDR3: TGTGCCAGCAGACGGACAGGGGCGGGGTACACTGAAGCTTTCTTT.

V usage is TRBV10-3 and J usage is TRBJ2-4; 9 bases line up with TRBD2. Germline V gene lookup returns CDR1 ENHRY and CDR2 SYGVKD. The CDR3 spans 18 residues. The V gene end was trimmed by 2 bases and the J gene end by 5 bases; junction bases not matched to a gene: 13. The CDR3 protein is CAISEDFSGGVPQNIQYF. Written as DNA, the CDR3 is TGTGCCATCAGTGAGGACTTTAGCGGGGGCGTCCCCCAAAACATTCAGTACTTC.

The chain has TRBV5-3 and TRBJ2-5; TRBD2 agrees at 10 bases. TRBV5-3 is an ORF, and what it does is uncertain. Trimming at V came to 0 bases and at J to 5 bases, leaving 7 bases not matched to a gene. This CDR3 spans 16 amino acids. The CDR3 bases are TGTGCCAGAAGCTTGGCCGTAGCGGGAGGCGATGAGACCCAGTACTTC. Translation gives CARSLAVAGGDETQYF.

The chain carries TRBV1 and TRBJ1-5; TRBD1 is the table's D call and was not checked against the DNA. TRBV1 is a recognized pseudogene. The CDR3 has 15 amino acids. CDR3 amino acids: CTSSPLGQGNQPQHF. The CDR3 nucleotides read TGCACCAGCAGCCCCCTCGGGCAGGGGAATCAGCCCCAGCATTTT.

J is TRBJ2-4 and V is TRBV2; 7 bases fit TRBD1. The V gene end was trimmed by 7 bases and the J gene end by 0 bases; junction bases not matched to a gene: 12. Looked up from germline, CDR1 is SNHLY and CDR2 is FYNNEI. The CDR3 consists of 17 residues. DNA for the CDR3: TGTGCCAGCATTGCCTGGACAGGAATCGTAGCCAAAAACATTCAGTACTTC. Its protein is CASIAWTGIVAKNIQYF.

The J gene is TRBJ1-2, the V gene TRBV5-1; 10 nucleotides match TRBD1. The CDR3 length is 15 residues. Germline V gene data show CDR1 as SGHRS and CDR2 as YFSETQ. J lost 12 bases, V lost 4 bases, and 15 bases had no gene match. The CDR3 DNA sequence: TGCGCCAGCAGCAACCGGGACAGGGGCGAAGTGGCTCACACCTTC. This codes for CASSNRDRGEVAHTF.

The rearrangement uses TRBV7-2 and TRBJ2-3; 12 nucleotides match TRBD2. V dropped 4 bases and J dropped 5; count of bases not matched to a gene: 13. CDR3 length equals 18 residues. Germline-derived CDR1 and CDR2 are SGHTA and FQGNSA. For the CDR3, the DNA is TGTGCCAGCAGCTCGCGAGACTGGACTAGCGGGGAGGTAGATACGCAGTATTTT. Translation: CASSSRDWTSGEVDTQYF. Full variable domain (rest looked up from reference TRBV7-2 and TRBJ2-3): GAGVSQSPSNKVTEKGKDVELRCDPISGHTALYWYRQSLGQGLEFLIYFQGNSAPDKSGLPSDRFSAERTGGSVSTLTIQRTQQEDSAVYLCASSSRDWTSGEVDTQYFGPGTRLTVL.

The table lists this clone with a count of one. This chain uses TRBV27 with TRBJ2-5, with D perhaps matching TRBD2 (7 bases). There are 13 residues in the CDR3. In germline, CDR1 is MNHEY, CDR2 SMNVEV (reference sequence). V was clipped by 8 bases and J by 5 bases, with 15 bases between them. In nucleotides, the CDR3 is TGTGCCAGCGCTAGGGGGGGGTGGGAGACCCAGTACTTC. Translating it yields CASARGGWETQYF.

The chain has TRBV2 and TRBJ2-1; TRBD1 might be the D (5 bases). Between the trimmed V and J ends, which lost 2 bases and 7 bases, there was a span of 9 bases. This CDR3 spans 13 amino acids. CDR1 is SNHLY and CDR2 is FYNNEI in the germline V gene. CDR3 residues: CASSEQGLNEQFF. The CDR3 region has the DNA TGTGCCAGCAGTGAACAGGGTTTGAATGAGCAGTTCTTC.

V is TRBV19 and J is TRBJ1-3; D may be TRBD1 (6 bases). Germline CDR1 and CDR2: LNHDA and SQIVND (reference sequence). The CDR3 is 13 amino acids. Trimming took off 6 bases at V and 4 bases at J, with 10 bases between the two ends. This chain's CDR3 is CASRQGLGNTIYF. The CDR3 nucleotides are TGTGCCAGTAGACAGGGCCTCGGAAACACCATATATTTT. The full variable domain, in which reference TRBV19 and TRBJ1-3 provide the parts outside the CDR3, is DGGITQSPKYLFRKEGQNVTLSCEQNLNHDAMYWYRQDPGQGLRLIYYSQIVNDFQKGDIAEGYSVSREKKESFPLTVTSAQKNPTAFYLCASRQGLGNTIYFGEGSWLTVV.

As regards this clone: Other DNA variants within this sample encode the same CDR3. The chain joins TRBV28 to TRBJ1-4; D is perhaps TRBD1 (5 bases). Germline V gene sequence: CDR1 MDHEN, CDR2 SYDVKM. V was pared by 2 bases and J by 5 bases, with 9 bases between. The CDR3 is made up of 14 amino acids. The CDR3 region is CASSLGGRNEKLFF. The CDR3, as DNA: TGTGCCAGCAGTTTAGGGGGGAGGAATGAAAAACTGTTTTTT.

About this clone: Other nucleotide sequences from this sample produce the same CDR3. The genes are TRBV5-1 and TRBJ1-2, with D uncertain. Trimming shortened V by 0 bases and J by 4 bases, and 10 bases separated the two germline ends. Germline assignment: CDR1 SGHRS and CDR2 YFSETQ. This CDR3 contains 14 residues. Here the CDR3 reads CASSLGQNSYGYTF. CDR3 nucleotide sequence: TGCGCCAGCAGCTTGGGACAAAATTCCTATGGCTACACCTTC.

The chain combines TRBV2 with TRBJ2-2; possibly TRBD2 for D (6 bases). Trimming pared 2 bases from V and 4 bases from J, leaving 8 bases between. From germline, CDR1 is SNHLY and CDR2 FYNNEI. This CDR3 has 14 residues. This CDR3 is CASSEWRGTGELFF. The CDR3 DNA reads as TGTGCCAGCAGTGAATGGCGGGGCACCGGGGAGCTGTTTTTT.

This clone showed up just once. The chain links TRBV6-1 to TRBJ2-7, with 11 bases that match TRBD2. This CDR3 spans 16 amino acids. The V segment lost 4 bases and the J segment 1 base; nucleotides outside the gene matches: 6. Germline values: CDR1 MNHNS, CDR2 SASEGT. In DNA, the CDR3 is TGTGCCAGCAGTGGACTAGCGGGGCCCACATCCTACGAGCAGTACTTC. As protein: CASSGLAGPTSYEQYF.

The chain joins TRBV5-4 to TRBJ2-1, with TRBD2 matching 8 bases. Germline V gives CDR1 SGHNT, CDR2 YYREEE (reference sequence). This CDR3 has 15 residues. The trim removed 2 bases at V and 5 bases at J, leaving 6 bases unmatched. CDR3 protein: CASSFGLAGNNEQFF. CDR3 sequence (DNA): TGTGCCAGCAGCTTTGGGCTAGCGGGTAACAATGAGCAGTTCTTC.

The genes are TRBV13 and TRBJ2-2; D may be TRBD2 (7 bases). This CDR3 is built from 17 residues. Germline CDR1 PRHDT, CDR2 FYEKMQ (reference sequence). Between the trimmed V and J ends, which lost 2 bases and 4 bases, there was a span of 17 bases. In DNA form, the CDR3 reads TGTGCCAGCAGCTTACCCAGGGGCGGGAGCCGCACCGGGGAGCTGTTTTTT. As protein: CASSLPRGGSRTGELFF.

J is TRBJ1-1 and V is TRBV19, with 8 bases that match TRBD1. Looked up from germline, CDR1 is LNHDA and CDR2 is SQIVND (reference sequence). Germline trimming cut 5 bases from V and 5 bases from J; bases unmatched to any gene: 13. CDR3 length: 16 amino acids. In DNA form, the CDR3 reads TGTGCCAGTAGTGAGGACAGGGTTGCCGTCAGGACTGAAGCTTTCTTT. This sequence encodes CASSEDRVAVRTEAFF.

The gene calls are TRBV9 and TRBJ2-1; the D gene is possibly TRBD2 (7 bases). The ends were cut back, 0 bases at V and 0 bases at J, with 13 bases in the middle. This CDR3 has 17 residues. Germline CDR1 is SGDLS and CDR2 is YYNGEE. The CDR3 here is CASSVGGRGFSYNEQFF. The CDR3, as DNA: TGTGCCAGCAGCGTAGGGGGGCGGGGGTTCTCCTACAATGAGCAGTTCTTC.

The chain has TRBV29-1 and TRBJ2-5, with 8 bases identical to TRBD1. The germline V gene has CDR1 SQVTM and CDR2 ANQGSEA. The CDR3 is 13 amino acids. Trimming cost V 6 bases and J 1 base; bases outside gene matches: 4. The CDR3 reads CSVTGQAQETQYF. The CDR3 nucleotides read TGCAGCGTAACGGGACAGGCCCAAGAGACCCAGTACTTC.

The table lists this clone with a few counts. The genes are TRBV7-8 and TRBJ2-7; perhaps TRBD2 as D (5 bases). V was clipped by 3 bases and J by 7 bases, with 13 bases between them. This CDR3 has 13 amino acids. CDR1 and CDR2 (germline): SGHVS, FQNEAQ. The CDR3 loop reads CASSLVETGEQYF. CDR3 DNA: TGTGCCAGCAGCTTGGTTGAGACGGGAGAGCAGTACTTC.